These 32 T cell receptor beta chains share one sample of origin, sequenced in a study of identical twins. Using its own MiXCR run on the 5' RACE reads, TCRdb lists one record per CDR3 protein. The profile shows approximately 490,000 distinct CDR3 sequences, about 20% of them singletons. The sample was also reused in another study, on yellow fever vaccine responses in identical twins.

The sample taken for sequencing was CD4+ T cells sorted from blood. The receptors were gathered from a young woman in good health.

The chain uses TRBV20-1 and TRBJ2-3; 7 nucleotides align to TRBD2. Unmatched junction bases numbered 5, after V lost 5 bases and J lost 0 bases. The CDR3 spans 14 residues. Germline assignment: CDR1 DFQATT and CDR2 SNEGSKA (reference sequence). The CDR3 coding sequence is TGCAGTGCTCCACTAGCGCCGAGCACAGATACGCAGTATTTT. This sequence encodes CSAPLAPSTDTQYF.

The CDR3 nucleotides read TGTGCCAGCAGAAGCCGACTAGCGGGACAAGTGAATGAGCAGTTCTTC. It codes for CASRSRLAGQVNEQFF. The genes are TRBV6-2 or TRBV6-3 and TRBJ2-1; TRBD2 matches 11 bases. With 6 bases clipped from V and 7 bases from J, the junction kept 11 bases outside the gene matches. Germline V lookup: CDR1 MNHEY, CDR2 SVGEGT. The CDR3 totals 16 residues.

A few counts support this clonotype. The chain uses TRBV14 and TRBJ1-4; a possible D gene is TRBD1 (6 bases). Germline-derived CDR1 and CDR2 are SGHDN and FVKESK. With 3 bases removed from V and 2 bases from J, the gap between germline ends came to 10 bases. The CDR3 length is 15 residues. The CDR3 DNA reads as TGTGCCAGCAGCCAGGAAGGGGGGACTAATGAAAAACTGTTTTTT. Its protein is CASSQEGGTNEKLFF.

This chain joins TRBV5-6 and TRBJ2-7; maybe TRBD2 (5 bases). Looked up from germline, CDR1 is SGHDT and CDR2 is YYEEEE. The V gene lost 4 bases and the J gene lost 0 bases, with 23 bases spanning the gap. This CDR3 contains 18 residues. CDR3 DNA sequence: TGTGCCAGCAGCCCGCCACCTCTTAGGACTGACCTCTCCTACGAGCAGTACTTC. Translation: CASSPPPLRTDLSYEQYF.

The rearrangement links TRBV25-1 to TRBJ2-1; perhaps D is TRBD1 or TRBD2 (5 bases each). The CDR3 spans 15 residues. V dropped 0 bases and J dropped 9 bases, with 15 bases sitting between them. The germline CDR1 and CDR2 sequences are MGHDK and SYGVNS. The CDR3 DNA follows: TGTGCCAGCAGTGAATACGGCGAGAGGGGTCGTGAGCAGTTCTTC. It is translated as CASSEYGERGREQFF.

The table lists this clonotype with a few counts. The rearrangement joins TRBV27 to TRBJ1-5; D call uncertain. The germline CDR1 and CDR2 sequences are MNHEY and SMNVEV (reference sequence). V was cut by 2 bases and J by 5 bases, with 13 bases left in between. This CDR3 contains 15 residues. CDR3 DNA: TGTGCCAGCAGTTTAGAGTACAGTGCCCATCAGCCCCAGCATTTT. Translating gives CASSLEYSAHQPQHF.

The chain combines TRBV27 with TRBJ1-4; tentative D call: TRBD1 (6 bases). Per the germline V gene, CDR1 is MNHEY and CDR2 is SMNVEV (reference sequence). V shed 3 bases and J shed 1 base, with 9 bases lying between them. The CDR3 consists of 15 residues. This CDR3 reads CASSFATGTNEKLFF. The DNA of the CDR3 is TGTGCCAGCAGTTTCGCGACAGGAACTAATGAAAAACTGTTTTTT. Using reference TRBV27 and TRBJ1-4 for the parts outside the CDR3, the full variable domain is EAQVTQNPRYLITVTGKKLTVTCSQNMNHEYMSWYRQDPGLGLRQIYYSMNVEVTDKGDVPEGYKVSRKEKRNFPLILESPSPNQTSLYFCASSFATGTNEKLFFGSGTQLSVL.

The CDR3 here is CASSMRLAGGSDTQYF. CDR3 DNA: TGCGCCAGCAGTATGAGACTAGCGGGGGGTTCAGATACGCAGTATTTT. The chain employs TRBV5-1 and TRBJ2-3; 13 nucleotides agree with TRBD2. Germline trimming cut 5 bases from V and 4 bases from J; bases unmatched to any gene: 7. Per the germline V gene, CDR1 is SGHRS and CDR2 is YFSETQ. This CDR3 has 16 amino acids. Drawing the rest from reference TRBV5-1 and TRBJ2-3, the complete variable domain is KAGVTQTPRYLIKTRGQQVTLSCSPISGHRSVSWYQQTPGQGLQFLFEYFSETQRNKGNFPGRFSGRQFSNSRSEMNVSTLELGDSALYLCASSMRLAGGSDTQYFGPGTRLTVL.

The rearrangement joins TRBV5-5 to TRBJ2-5; D is unresolved. The germline V gene encodes CDR1 SGHKS and CDR2 YYEKEE (reference sequence). CDR3 length: 15 amino acids. V lost 0 bases, J lost 2 bases, and 11 bases lay in between. The CDR3 protein is CASSLAGLEQETQYF. The CDR3 DNA reads as TGTGCCAGCAGCTTGGCTGGTCTCGAGCAAGAGACCCAGTACTTC.

The rearrangement uses TRBV7-9 and TRBJ2-1; possible D gene TRBD2, 5 bases. The CDR3 spans 13 residues. The germline gives CDR1 SEHNR, CDR2 FQNEAQ (reference sequence). V lost 10 bases, J lost 8 bases, and 18 bases lay in between. The CDR3 spells CATGGWGMDEQFF. The CDR3, as DNA: TGTGCCACCGGCGGGTGGGGAATGGATGAGCAGTTCTTC.

This clonotype was observed many times. This sequence joins TRBV20-1 and TRBJ2-7; no clear D gene. CDR1 and CDR2 from the germline V gene are DFQATT and SNEGSKA (reference sequence). Trimming took 2 bases from V and 0 from J, leaving 2 bases between them. There are 11 residues in the CDR3. The CDR3 DNA reads TGCAGTGCTAGATCCTCCTACGAGCAGTACTTC. The encoded protein is CSARSSYEQYF.

There are a few counts of this clonotype. This rearrangement joins TRBV5-5 to TRBJ2-2; perhaps TRBD2 as D (5 bases). Germline lookup yields CDR1 SGHKS and CDR2 YYEKEE (reference sequence). This CDR3 has 18 residues. The V end lost 0 bases, the J end lost 1 base, and 16 bases lay between the germline ends. Here the CDR3 DNA reads TGTGCCAGCAGCTTGGAACTTCGGCGGGCAATGAACACCGGGGAGCTGTTTTTT. Protein sequence: CASSLELRRAMNTGELFF.

The chain couples TRBV6-5 to TRBJ2-7; D is perhaps TRBD2 (6 bases). Looked up from germline, CDR1 is MNHEY and CDR2 is SVGAGI. The V gene lost 4 bases and the J gene lost 2 bases, with 12 bases spanning the gap. This CDR3 spans 14 amino acids. The CDR3 is CASSSLAAAYEQYF. In nucleotides, the CDR3 is TGTGCCAGCAGTTCACTAGCTGCCGCCTACGAGCAGTACTTC.

The V and J genes are TRBV11-3 and TRBJ2-1; TRBD1 matches at 9 bases. The germline V gene has CDR1 SGHNT and CDR2 YENEEA. Trimming removed 1 base from V and 8 bases from J; junction bases left unmatched: 3. The CDR3 loop spans 14 amino acids. CDR3 coding DNA: TGTGCCAGCAGCTTAGGACAGGGGGGACATGAGCAGTTCTTC. Translation: CASSLGQGGHEQFF.

The chain recombines TRBV5-1 with TRBJ2-2, with 9 bases lining up with TRBD1. In germline, CDR1 is SGHRS, CDR2 YFSETQ. The CDR3 runs to 15 residues. V trimming: 5 bases; J trimming: 4 bases; junction bases outside the gene matches: 6. CDR3 loop: CASSYGQGPTGELFF. CDR3 nucleotides: TGCGCCAGCAGTTATGGACAGGGGCCCACCGGGGAGCTGTTTTTT.

The gene calls are TRBV5-1 and TRBJ2-7; 9 bases align to TRBD1. The germline V gene encodes CDR1 SGHRS and CDR2 YFSETQ. J gave up 4 bases and V 4 bases, and 9 bases lay outside the gene matches. The length of the CDR3 is 15 residues. The CDR3: CASSPGTGTNYEQYF. CDR3 bases: TGCGCCAGCAGCCCCGGGACAGGGACGAATTACGAGCAGTACTTC.

The table lists this clonotype with a few counts. J is TRBJ2-3 and V is TRBV6-1, with a weak D call TRBD2 (5 bases). CDR1 and CDR2 from the germline V gene are MNHNS and SASEGT. The ends were cut back, 5 bases at V and 1 base at J, with 16 bases in the middle. There are 16 residues in the CDR3. CDR3 sequence reads: CASSRAGLAGTDTQYF. In nucleotides, the CDR3 is TGTGCCAGCAGTCGCGCTGGGCTAGCCGGCACAGATACGCAGTATTTT.

This clonotype was counted only a few times. The CDR3 protein is CASSLALLGQGSSYEQYV. The CDR3 nucleotides read TGTGCCAGCAGCTTGGCGCTTCTTGGACAGGGGAGCTCCTACGAGCAGTACGTC. The genes are TRBV5-5 and TRBJ2-7; 9 positions match TRBD1. This CDR3 region has 18 residues. Germline CDR1 reads SGHKS; CDR2 reads YYEKEE (reference sequence). The V and J ends lost 0 bases and 0 bases, in that order; junction bases with no gene match: 10.

This clonotype was seen only a few times. The chain uses TRBV7-6 and TRBJ2-1; D possibly corresponds to TRBD2 (6 bases). This CDR3 spans 15 amino acids. Germline V CDR1 and CDR2: SGHVS, FNYEAQ. V lost 5 bases and J 4 bases, leaving 15 bases between the germline ends. The CDR3 DNA sequence: TGTGCCAGCAGCACAGCGGCCGGGAGTTACAATGAGCAGTTCTTC. The encoded protein is CASSTAAGSYNEQFF.

The J gene is TRBJ2-1, the V gene TRBV2; D not certain. Germline lookup yields CDR1 SNHLY and CDR2 FYNNEI. V lost 7 bases, J lost 0 bases, and 7 bases lay in between. The CDR3 is 13 amino acids. CDR3 bases: TGTGCCAGCAAGGAGAGCTCCTACAATGAGCAGTTCTTC. Translating it yields CASKESSYNEQFF.

The chain joins TRBV5-1 to TRBJ1-6, with D possibly being TRBD1 (5 bases). The germline V and J ends were trimmed by 4 bases and 8 bases, with 13 bases remaining between them. The germline V gene encodes CDR1 SGHRS and CDR2 YFSETQ. This CDR3 is 14 amino acids long. In DNA, the CDR3 is TGCGCCAGCAGCAGGGACGGAGAAGATTCACCCCTCCACTTT. Its protein product is CASSRDGEDSPLHF.

This chain connects TRBV4-1 to TRBJ1-1; D is unresolved. Trimming took 4 bases from V and 8 from J, leaving 17 bases between them. The CDR3 consists of 14 residues. Looked up from germline, CDR1 is MGHRA and CDR2 is YSYEKL. The CDR3 spells CASSRAAAMGEAFF. The CDR3 nucleotides are TGCGCCAGCAGCCGCGCCGCGGCAATGGGAGAAGCTTTCTTT.

The V and J genes are TRBV4-1 and TRBJ2-2, with 11 bases that match TRBD1. The CDR3 has 17 residues. The ends lost 2 bases at V and 6 bases at J; junction bases unmatched: 8. CDR1 and CDR2 (germline): MGHRA, YSYEKL. This CDR3 is CASSQPYGTGGAGELFF. Written as DNA, the CDR3 is TGCGCCAGCAGCCAACCTTACGGGACAGGGGGGGCCGGGGAGCTGTTTTTT.

In this sample, this clonotype turned up a few times. The chain combines TRBV7-6 with TRBJ2-1; 9 nucleotides align to TRBD1. V was clipped by 4 bases and J by 4 bases; unmatched bases: 8. Germline CDR1 and CDR2: SGHVS and FNYEAQ. This CDR3 spans 16 amino acids. CDR3 in DNA: TGTGCCAGCAGCTCCCCACCCGGGACAGGGTACAATGAGCAGTTCTTC. Protein: CASSSPPGTGYNEQFF.

In this sample, this clonotype turned up a few times. The chain links TRBV5-1 to TRBJ2-5; TRBD2 might be the D (5 bases). Trimming removed 0 bases at V and 1 base at J, with 13 bases between. CDR1 and CDR2 (germline): SGHRS, YFSETQ. This CDR3 contains 16 residues. The CDR3: CASSLGVAMGQETQYF. In DNA form, the CDR3 reads TGCGCCAGCAGCTTGGGGGTAGCGATGGGCCAAGAGACCCAGTACTTC.

This chain connects TRBV7-9 to TRBJ2-5; D remains ambiguous. The ends were cut back, 1 base at V and 0 bases at J, with 9 bases in the middle. In germline, CDR1 is SEHNR, CDR2 FQNEAQ (reference sequence). CDR3 size: 15 residues. CDR3 sequence reads: CASSLVGLYQETQYF. CDR3 coding DNA: TGTGCCAGCAGCTTAGTTGGGCTCTACCAAGAGACCCAGTACTTC.

The rearrangement links TRBV7-2 to TRBJ2-3; D perhaps matches TRBD1 (6 bases). Trimming cost V 4 bases and J 2 bases, with 10 bases left between them. CDR1 is SGHTA, CDR2 FQGNSA, per germline. The length of the CDR3 is 14 residues. CDR3 sequence reads: CASSWGPFTDTQYF. In DNA, the CDR3 is TGTGCCAGCAGCTGGGGGCCCTTCACAGATACGCAGTATTTT.

The chain carries TRBV13 and TRBJ2-3; TRBD2 matches at 9 bases. This CDR3 has 14 residues. Germline-derived CDR1 and CDR2 are PRHDT and FYEKMQ (reference sequence). Trimming at V came to 6 bases and at J to 2 bases, leaving 3 bases not matched to a gene. The CDR3 nucleotides read TGTGCCAGCAGGATAGCGGGGGACACAGATACGCAGTATTTT. It is translated as CASRIAGDTDTQYF.

This chain uses TRBV4-1 with TRBJ2-5; TRBD2 agrees at 11 bases. With 4 bases clipped from V and 5 bases from J, the junction kept 9 bases outside the gene matches. This CDR3 contains 16 residues. Germline V gene sequence: CDR1 MGHRA, CDR2 YSYEKL. In DNA, the CDR3 is TGCGCCAGCAGCCCATCCCCTAGCGGGGGGCGCGAGACCCAGTACTTC. Its protein is CASSPSPSGGRETQYF.

This clonotype appeared a few times. Written as DNA, the CDR3 is TGTGCCAGCAGCGTACGGCCTGAAGGAATCGGTGAAGCTTTCTTT. Translating it yields CASSVRPEGIGEAFF. The gene calls are TRBV9 and TRBJ1-1; no clear D gene. In germline, CDR1 is SGDLS, CDR2 YYNGEE. The CDR3 length is 15 residues. With 1 base removed from V and 7 bases from J, the gap between germline ends came to 17 bases.

The chain combines TRBV7-8 with TRBJ2-1, with no clear D. CDR1 and CDR2 from the germline V gene are SGHVS and FQNEAQ. CDR3 length equals 14 residues. V gave up 2 bases and J gave up 8 bases, with 13 bases separating them. The CDR3 loop reads CASSLTWWEDEQFF. The CDR3 coding sequence is TGTGCCAGCAGCTTAACATGGTGGGAAGATGAGCAGTTCTTC.

The chain uses TRBV7-9 and TRBJ1-1; TRBD1 matches 8 bases. The germline CDR1 and CDR2 sequences are SEHNR and FQNEAQ (reference sequence). V was pared by 8 bases and J by 3 bases, with 11 bases of the junction left unmatched. The CDR3 has 15 residues. The DNA of the CDR3 is TGTGCCAGCCTCGTAAGACAGGGGAGAGACACTGAAGCTTTCTTT. Its translation is CASLVRQGRDTEAFF.